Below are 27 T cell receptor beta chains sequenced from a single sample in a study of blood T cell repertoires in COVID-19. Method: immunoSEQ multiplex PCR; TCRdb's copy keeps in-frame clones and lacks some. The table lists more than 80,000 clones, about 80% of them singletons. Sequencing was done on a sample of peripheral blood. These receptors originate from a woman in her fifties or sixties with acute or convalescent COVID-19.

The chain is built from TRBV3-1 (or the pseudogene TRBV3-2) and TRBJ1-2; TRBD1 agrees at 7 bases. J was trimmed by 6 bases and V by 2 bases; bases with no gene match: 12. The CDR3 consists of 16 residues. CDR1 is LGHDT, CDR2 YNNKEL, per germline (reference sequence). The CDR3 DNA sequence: TGTGCCAGCAGCCAAATTTTGGGCAGGGGGTACCATGGCTACACCTTC. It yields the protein CASSQILGRGYHGYTF.

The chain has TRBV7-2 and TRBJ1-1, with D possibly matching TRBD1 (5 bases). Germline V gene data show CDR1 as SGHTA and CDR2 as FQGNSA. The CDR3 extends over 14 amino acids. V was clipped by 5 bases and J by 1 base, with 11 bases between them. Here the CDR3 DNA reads TGTGCCAGCAGCCTCCTGGGGGGGAACACTGAAGCTTTCTTT. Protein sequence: CASSLLGGNTEAFF.

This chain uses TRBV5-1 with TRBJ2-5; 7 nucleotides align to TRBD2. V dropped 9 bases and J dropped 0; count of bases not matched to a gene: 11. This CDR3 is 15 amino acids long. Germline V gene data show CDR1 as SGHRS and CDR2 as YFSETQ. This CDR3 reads CATVAGRGNQETQYF. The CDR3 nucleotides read TGCGCCACCGTAGCCGGGCGGGGGAACCAAGAGACCCAGTACTTC.

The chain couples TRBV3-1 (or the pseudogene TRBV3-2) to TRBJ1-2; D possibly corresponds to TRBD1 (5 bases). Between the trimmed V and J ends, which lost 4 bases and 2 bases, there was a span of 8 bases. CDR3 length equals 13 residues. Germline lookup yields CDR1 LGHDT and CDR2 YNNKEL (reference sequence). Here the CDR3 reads CASSLRENYGYTF. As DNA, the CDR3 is TGTGCCAGCAGCCTCAGGGAAAACTATGGCTACACCTTC.

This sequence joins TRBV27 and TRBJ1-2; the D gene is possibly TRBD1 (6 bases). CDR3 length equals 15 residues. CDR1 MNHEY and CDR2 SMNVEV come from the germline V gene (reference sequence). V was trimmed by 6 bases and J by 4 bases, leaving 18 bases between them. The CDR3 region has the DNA TGTGCCAGCAGCAAAGGGGGGGCGTTCGTCTATGGCTACACCTTC. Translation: CASSKGGAFVYGYTF.

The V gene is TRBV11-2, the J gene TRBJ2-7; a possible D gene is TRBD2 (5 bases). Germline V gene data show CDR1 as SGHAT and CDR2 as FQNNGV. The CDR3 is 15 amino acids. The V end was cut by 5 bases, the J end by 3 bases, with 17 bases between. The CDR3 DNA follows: TGTGCCAGCAGCCCCTCTCTCCCGGGAAGCTACGAGCAGTACTTC. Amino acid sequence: CASSPSLPGSYEQYF.

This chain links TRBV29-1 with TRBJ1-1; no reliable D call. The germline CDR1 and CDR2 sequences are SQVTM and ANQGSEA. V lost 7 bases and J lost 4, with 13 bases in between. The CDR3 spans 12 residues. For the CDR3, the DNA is TGCAGCGCGTCGGGAGAGGTCACTGAAGCTTTCTTT. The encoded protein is CSASGEVTEAFF.

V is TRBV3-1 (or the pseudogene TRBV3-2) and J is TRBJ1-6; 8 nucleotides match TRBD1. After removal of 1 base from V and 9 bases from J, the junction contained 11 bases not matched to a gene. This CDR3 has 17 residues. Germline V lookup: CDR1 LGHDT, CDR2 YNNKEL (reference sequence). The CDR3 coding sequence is TGTGCCAGCAGCCAAGCCCCAGCCGGGACAGGCGGTTCACCCCTCCACTTT. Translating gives CASSQAPAGTGGSPLHF.

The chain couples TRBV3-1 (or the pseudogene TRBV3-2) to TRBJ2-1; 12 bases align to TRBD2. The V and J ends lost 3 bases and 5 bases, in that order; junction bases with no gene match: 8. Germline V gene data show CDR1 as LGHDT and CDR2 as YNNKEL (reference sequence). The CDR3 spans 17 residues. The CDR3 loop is CASSQTSGSWLHNEQFF. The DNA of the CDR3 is TGTGCCAGCAGCCAGACTAGCGGGAGTTGGTTGCACAATGAGCAGTTCTTC.

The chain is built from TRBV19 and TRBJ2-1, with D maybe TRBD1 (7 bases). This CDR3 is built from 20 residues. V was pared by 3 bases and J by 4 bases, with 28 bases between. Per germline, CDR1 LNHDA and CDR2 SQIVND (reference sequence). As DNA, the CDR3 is TGTGCCAGTAGTATTAGAGGGACAGCCGCGACGGGGGCTCCGTACAATGAGCAGTTCTTC. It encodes CASSIRGTAATGAPYNEQFF.

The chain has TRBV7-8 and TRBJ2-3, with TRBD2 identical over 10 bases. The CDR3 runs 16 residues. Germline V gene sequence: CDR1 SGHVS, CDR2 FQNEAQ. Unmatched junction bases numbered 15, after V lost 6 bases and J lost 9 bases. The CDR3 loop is CASSPLRLAGGQTQYF. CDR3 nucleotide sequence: TGTGCCAGCAGTCCCCTCAGATTAGCGGGGGGTCAGACGCAGTATTTT.

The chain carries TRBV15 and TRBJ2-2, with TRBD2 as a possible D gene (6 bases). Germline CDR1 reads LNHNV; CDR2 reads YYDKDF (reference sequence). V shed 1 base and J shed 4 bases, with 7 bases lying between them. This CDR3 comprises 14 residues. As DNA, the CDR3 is TGTGCCACCAGCAGAGTCGGGAGCACCGGGGAGCTGTTTTTT. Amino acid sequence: CATSRVGSTGELFF.

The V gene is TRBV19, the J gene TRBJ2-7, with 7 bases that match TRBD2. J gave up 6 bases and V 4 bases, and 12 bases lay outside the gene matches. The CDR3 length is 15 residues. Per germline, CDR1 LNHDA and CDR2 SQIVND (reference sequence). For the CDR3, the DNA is TGTGCCAGTAGTAAAAGAGAGGGGCCGGGGGGCGAGCAGTACTTC. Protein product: CASSKREGPGGEQYF. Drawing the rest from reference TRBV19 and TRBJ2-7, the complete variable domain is DGGITQSPKYLFRKEGQNVTLSCEQNLNHDAMYWYRQDPGQGLRLIYYSQIVNDFQKGDIAEGYSVSREKKESFPLTVTSAQKNPTAFYLCASSKREGPGGEQYFGPGTRLTVT.

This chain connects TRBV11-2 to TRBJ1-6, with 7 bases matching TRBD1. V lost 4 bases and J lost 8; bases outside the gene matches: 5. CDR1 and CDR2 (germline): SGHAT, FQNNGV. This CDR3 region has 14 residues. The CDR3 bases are TGTGCCAGCAGCTCGGGACAGACATATTCACCCCTCCACTTT. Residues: CASSSGQTYSPLHF.

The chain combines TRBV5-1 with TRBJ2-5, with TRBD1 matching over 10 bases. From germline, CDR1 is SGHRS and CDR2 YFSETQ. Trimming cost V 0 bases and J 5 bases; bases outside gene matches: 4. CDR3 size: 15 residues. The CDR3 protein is CASSLGDRGRETQYF. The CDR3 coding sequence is TGCGCCAGCAGCTTGGGGGACAGGGGAAGGGAGACCCAGTACTTC.

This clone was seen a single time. The CDR3 DNA reads TGCGCCAGCAGCTTCGCGGGGGGTGTCAATCAGCCCCAGCATTTT. This sequence encodes CASSFAGGVNQPQHF. The rearrangement uses TRBV5-1 and TRBJ1-5, with a weak D call TRBD1 (5 bases). CDR1 is SGHRS, CDR2 YFSETQ, per germline. The CDR3 spans 15 residues. V lost 2 bases and J lost 3, with 12 bases in between.

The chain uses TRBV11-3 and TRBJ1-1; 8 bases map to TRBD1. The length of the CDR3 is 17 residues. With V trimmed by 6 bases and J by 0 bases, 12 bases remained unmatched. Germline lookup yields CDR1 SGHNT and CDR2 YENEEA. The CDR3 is CASSLNQGAGMNTEAFF. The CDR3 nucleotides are TGTGCCAGCAGTTTAAACCAGGGGGCCGGCATGAACACTGAAGCTTTCTTT.

The CDR3 DNA follows: TGCGCCAGCAGCCGTGACGAAGGGAGGGCTGAAGCTTTCTTT. This translates into CASSRDEGRAEAFF. The chain is built from TRBV5-1 and TRBJ1-1; D ambiguous. The CDR3 is 14 amino acids. Germline CDR1 and CDR2: SGHRS and YFSETQ. Trimming removed 4 bases from V and 6 bases from J, with 16 bases in between.

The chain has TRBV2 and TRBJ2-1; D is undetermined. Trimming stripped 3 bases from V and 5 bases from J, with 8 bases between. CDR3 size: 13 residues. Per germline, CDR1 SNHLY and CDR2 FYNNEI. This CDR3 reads CASSEGPNNEQFF. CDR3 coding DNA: TGTGCCAGCAGTGAGGGCCCGAACAATGAGCAGTTCTTC. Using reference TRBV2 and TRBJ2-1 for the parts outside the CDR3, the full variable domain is EPEVTQTPSHQVTQMGQEVILRCVPISNHLYFYWYRQILGQKVEFLVSFYNNEISEKSEIFDDQFSVERPDGSNFTLKIRSTKLEDSAMYFCASSEGPNNEQFFGPGTRLTVL.

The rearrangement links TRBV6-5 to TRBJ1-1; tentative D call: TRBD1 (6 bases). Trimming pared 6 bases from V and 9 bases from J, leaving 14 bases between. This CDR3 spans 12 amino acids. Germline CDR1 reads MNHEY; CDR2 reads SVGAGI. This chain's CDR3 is CASSPQGSKAFF. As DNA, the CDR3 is TGTGCCAGCAGCCCACAGGGAAGTAAAGCTTTCTTT.

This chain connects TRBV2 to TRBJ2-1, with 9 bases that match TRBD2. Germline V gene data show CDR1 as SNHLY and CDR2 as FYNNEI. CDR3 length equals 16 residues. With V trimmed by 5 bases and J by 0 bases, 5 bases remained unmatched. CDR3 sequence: CASSSGGLSSYNEQFF. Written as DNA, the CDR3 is TGTGCCAGCAGTAGCGGGGGGCTGAGCTCCTACAATGAGCAGTTCTTC.

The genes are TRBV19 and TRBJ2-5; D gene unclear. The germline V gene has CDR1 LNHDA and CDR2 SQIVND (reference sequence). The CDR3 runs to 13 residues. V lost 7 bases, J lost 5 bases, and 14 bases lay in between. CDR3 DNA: TGTGCCAGTACAAACAGACCTGGGGAGACCCAGTACTTC. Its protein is CASTNRPGETQYF.

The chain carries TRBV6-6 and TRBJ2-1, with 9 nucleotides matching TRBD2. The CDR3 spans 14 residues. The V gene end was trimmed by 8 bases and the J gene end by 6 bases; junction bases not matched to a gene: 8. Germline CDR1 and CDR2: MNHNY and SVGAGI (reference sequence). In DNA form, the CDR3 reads TGTGCCAGCCGCCCTAGCGGGGTTTCCAATGAGCAGTTCTTC. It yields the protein CASRPSGVSNEQFF.

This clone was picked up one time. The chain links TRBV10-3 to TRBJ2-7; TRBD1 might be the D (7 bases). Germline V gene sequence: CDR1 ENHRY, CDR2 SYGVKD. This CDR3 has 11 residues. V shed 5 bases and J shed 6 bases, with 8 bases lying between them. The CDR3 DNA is TGTGCCATCAGTCAGGGGGGCGAGCAGTACTTC. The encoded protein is CAISQGGEQYF.

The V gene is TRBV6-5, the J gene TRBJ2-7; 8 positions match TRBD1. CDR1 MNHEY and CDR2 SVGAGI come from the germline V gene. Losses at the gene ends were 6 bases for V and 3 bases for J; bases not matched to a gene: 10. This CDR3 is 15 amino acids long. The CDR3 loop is CASSVSGTGHYEQYF. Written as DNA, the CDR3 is TGTGCCAGCAGCGTCTCCGGGACAGGCCACTACGAGCAGTACTTC.

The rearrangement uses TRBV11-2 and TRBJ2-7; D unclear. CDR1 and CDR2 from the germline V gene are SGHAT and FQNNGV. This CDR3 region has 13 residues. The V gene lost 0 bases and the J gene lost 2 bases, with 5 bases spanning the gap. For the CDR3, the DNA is TGTGCCAGCAGCTTAGACAGGACCTACGAGCAGTACTTC. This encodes CASSLDRTYEQYF.

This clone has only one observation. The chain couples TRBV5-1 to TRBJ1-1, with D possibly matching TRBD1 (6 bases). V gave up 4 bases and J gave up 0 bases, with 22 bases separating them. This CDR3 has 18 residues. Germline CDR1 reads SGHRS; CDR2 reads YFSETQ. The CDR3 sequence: CASSPERGTRSLNTEAFF. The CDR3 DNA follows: TGCGCCAGCAGCCCCGAGCGGGGGACACGAAGTTTGAACACTGAAGCTTTCTTT.